What follows are 19 T cell receptor beta chains derived from one specimen sequenced in a study of cytomegalovirus exposure and HLA in healthy donors. PCR used 60 Vbeta primers and 13 Jbeta primers. The assay was immunoSEQ multiplex PCR, and TCRdb's table has in-frame clones only and misses some. Of under 150,000 clones listed, 82% are singletons. The sample was PBMCs. The receptors stem from a male donor in good health and CMV-seronegative.

The gene calls are TRBV6-5 and TRBJ2-1, with TRBD2 matching over 10 bases. Per the germline V gene, CDR1 is MNHEY and CDR2 is SVGAGI. This CDR3 spans 15 amino acids. Germline trimming cut 4 bases from V and 2 bases from J; bases unmatched to any gene: 2. The CDR3 loop reads CASSSGLAAYNEQFF. The CDR3, as DNA: TGTGCCAGCAGTTCCGGACTAGCGGCCTACAATGAGCAGTTCTTC.

The chain combines TRBV6-1 with TRBJ1-2, with D tentatively TRBD1 (6 bases). The CDR3 contains 17 residues. Germline values: CDR1 MNHNS, CDR2 SASEGT. V was trimmed by 2 bases and J by 0 bases, leaving 16 bases between them. CDR3 sequence reads: CASSEPGGGAANYGYTF. The CDR3 DNA sequence: TGTGCCAGCAGTGAACCCGGAGGGGGGGCCGCTAACTATGGCTACACCTTC.

The chain is built from TRBV9 and TRBJ2-7; 12 bases fit TRBD2. Trimming took 8 bases from V and 5 from J; bases not matched to a gene: 5. The V gene's germline CDR1 is SGDLS and CDR2 YYNGEE. This CDR3 has 13 residues. The CDR3 reads CARGLAGTHEQYF. CDR3 bases: TGTGCCAGAGGACTAGCGGGAACCCACGAGCAGTACTTC.

To note about this clone: Germline is not matched at one junction end, which may reflect a read error. The rearrangement links TRBV2 to TRBJ2-1; the match to TRBD2 covers 7 bases. The germline CDR1 and CDR2 sequences are SNHLY and FYNNEI. The CDR3 contains 15 residues. The CDR3 DNA sequence: TGTGCCAGTGACGGTGCTAGCGGAGGGTACAATGGGCAGTTCTTC. Residues: CASDGASGGYNGQFF.

This clone was detected once. The V call is TRBV29-1, the J call TRBJ1-5; D is possibly TRBD1 (6 bases). This CDR3 is built from 13 residues. V dropped 6 bases and J dropped 6 bases, with 15 bases sitting between them. Germline loops: CDR1 SQVTM, CDR2 ANQGSEA. In DNA form, the CDR3 reads TGCAGCGTCTCCTCGGGGGGCGGTCAGCCCCAGCATTTT. Residues: CSVSSGGGQPQHF. Using reference TRBV29-1 and TRBJ1-5 for the parts outside the CDR3, the full variable domain is SAVISQKPSRDICQRGTSLTIQCQVDSQVTMMFWYRQQPGQSLTLIATANQGSEATYESGFVIDKFPISRPNLTFSTLTVSNMSPEDSSIYLCSVSSGGGQPQHFGDGTRLSIL.

This chain uses TRBV7-2 with TRBJ2-5; TRBD1 agrees at 7 bases. The CDR3 covers 13 residues. J gave up 3 bases and V 8 bases, and 6 bases lay outside the gene matches. Looked up from germline, CDR1 is SGHTA and CDR2 is FQGNSA. The CDR3 DNA is TGTGCCAGCCGGGACAGACAAAAAGAGACCCAGTACTTC. It is translated as CASRDRQKETQYF.

The chain has TRBV9 and TRBJ2-7; a possible D gene is TRBD1 (6 bases). CDR1 and CDR2 from the germline V gene are SGDLS and YYNGEE. The CDR3 runs 13 residues. V dropped 1 base and J dropped 5 bases, with 10 bases sitting between them. CDR3 sequence reads: CASSVTGSHEQYF. CDR3 sequence (DNA): TGTGCCAGCAGCGTAACAGGGTCCCACGAGCAGTACTTC.

The genes are TRBV18 and TRBJ2-1; tentatively, D is TRBD2 (6 bases). CDR1 KGHSH and CDR2 LQKENI come from the germline V gene. This CDR3 region has 16 residues. The V and J ends lost 6 bases and 5 bases respectively, with 20 bases between them. CDR3 nucleotides: TGTGCCAGCTCCACCGGTCCCAGGGAGGCGAACAATGAGCAGTTCTTC. Translating gives CASSTGPREANNEQFF.

The chain joins TRBV4-3 to TRBJ2-1; 12 nucleotides match TRBD2. There are 16 residues in the CDR3. The trim removed 4 bases at V and 8 bases at J, leaving 9 bases unmatched. Germline lookup yields CDR1 LGHNA and CDR2 YSLEER. The CDR3 loop is CASSRRLAGDVDEQFF. In DNA, the CDR3 is TGCGCCAGCAGCCGCAGACTAGCGGGAGACGTGGATGAGCAGTTCTTC.

This clone showed up just a few times. V and J are TRBV5-6 and TRBJ2-5, with no clear D. Trimming left V 1 base short and J 0 bases short, with 7 bases between. Germline V gene sequence: CDR1 SGHDT, CDR2 YYEEEE. This CDR3 comprises 14 residues. In DNA form, the CDR3 reads TGTGCCAGCAGCTTGTTAGAAAACCAAGAGACCCAGTACTTC. Its translation is CASSLLENQETQYF.

V and J are TRBV28 and TRBJ2-1, with 13 bases fitting TRBD2. Germline V gene sequence: CDR1 MDHEN, CDR2 SYDVKM. The J segment lost 8 bases and the V segment lost 2 bases, leaving 6 bases of the junction unmatched. The CDR3 length is 16 residues. DNA for the CDR3: TGTGCCAGCAGTTTAAGGACTAGCGGGAGAAGTGATGAGCAGTTCTTC. This sequence encodes CASSLRTSGRSDEQFF.

The chain has TRBV6-4 and TRBJ2-1, with D possibly TRBD1 on 5 matching bases. Trimming shortened V by 4 bases and J by 2 bases, and 12 bases separated the two germline ends. CDR3 length equals 15 residues. The germline CDR1 and CDR2 sequences are MRHNA and SNTAGT. CDR3: CASSAELGAYNEQFF. In DNA form, the CDR3 reads TGTGCCAGCAGTGCGGAGTTAGGGGCCTACAATGAGCAGTTCTTC.

The V gene is TRBV5-6, the J gene TRBJ2-7; no definite D call. This CDR3 is built from 11 residues. Germline loops: CDR1 SGHDT, CDR2 YYEEEE. V was clipped by 4 bases and J by 6 bases, with 8 bases between them. CDR3 DNA: TGTGCCAGCAGCGTAAGGAGCGAGCAGTACTTC. The encoded protein is CASSVRSEQYF.

The chain joins TRBV13 to TRBJ2-2; D is unresolved. V lost 5 bases and J 3 bases, leaving 19 bases between the germline ends. The CDR3 consists of 17 residues. The germline gives CDR1 PRHDT, CDR2 FYEKMQ (reference sequence). In nucleotides, the CDR3 is TGTGCCAGCAGCCCCACCCACCTGGGTGGAGACACCGGGGAGCTGTTTTTT. Its translation: CASSPTHLGGDTGELFF.

The J gene is TRBJ2-7, the V gene TRBV5-6, with TRBD2 as a possible D gene (6 bases). The CDR3 sequence is 14 residues long. Germline assignment: CDR1 SGHDT and CDR2 YYEEEE. The V and J ends lost 5 bases and 3 bases respectively, with 15 bases between them. In DNA form, the CDR3 reads TGTGCCAGCAGAAAACTAGCTTCCAACTACGAGCAGTACTTC. Translation gives CASRKLASNYEQYF. The full variable domain, rest sourced from reference TRBV5-6 and TRBJ2-7, is DAGVTQSPTHLIKTRGQQVTLRCSPKSGHDTVSWYQQALGQGPQFIFQYYEEEERQRGNFPDRFSGHQFPNYSSELNVNALLLGDSALYLCASRKLASNYEQYFGPGTRLTVT.

V gene TRBV6-6 combines with J gene TRBJ1-3; D call uncertain. Germline values: CDR1 MNHNY, CDR2 SVGAGI (reference sequence). CDR3 length equals 15 residues. Trimming took 2 bases from V and 0 from J, leaving 8 bases between them. The CDR3 region has the DNA TGTGCCAGCAGTTACGGGAGAAACTCTGGAAACACCATATATTTT. Residues: CASSYGRNSGNTIYF.

The genes are TRBV4-3 and TRBJ2-7; 9 bases match TRBD2. CDR1 is LGHNA and CDR2 is YSLEER in the germline V gene. J was trimmed by 2 bases and V by 0 bases; bases with no gene match: 14. The length of the CDR3 is 19 residues. The DNA of the CDR3 is TGCGCCAGCAGCCAAGATTGGGAACCTAGCGGGGAGGGGGCCTACGAGCAGTACTTC. Its protein is CASSQDWEPSGEGAYEQYF.

The chain employs TRBV27 and TRBJ2-7, with 7 bases identical to TRBD1. Germline CDR1 and CDR2: MNHEY and SMNVEV (reference sequence). The CDR3 loop spans 14 amino acids. V lost 4 bases to trimming and J lost 3 bases; unmatched junction nucleotides: 6. The CDR3 sequence: CASSYSTGSYEQYF. The CDR3, as DNA: TGTGCCAGCAGTTATTCGACAGGGAGCTACGAGCAGTACTTC.

This chain links TRBV28 with TRBJ2-7; no firm D call. With 6 bases removed from V and 2 bases from J, the gap between germline ends came to 11 bases. The germline gives CDR1 MDHEN, CDR2 SYDVKM. There are 13 residues in the CDR3. The CDR3 reads CASRRLDPYEQYF. CDR3 sequence (DNA): TGTGCCAGCAGGAGGCTCGACCCCTACGAGCAGTACTTC. Together with reference TRBV28 and TRBJ2-7, the CDR3 gives the full variable domain: DVKVTQSSRYLVKRTGEKVFLECVQDMDHENMFWYRQDPGLGLRLIYFSYDVKMKEKGDIPEGYSVSREKKERFSLILESASTNQTSMYLCASRRLDPYEQYFGPGTRLTVT.